This T cell receptor beta chain derives from a study of response to subunit inactivated influenza vaccine (dated by TCRdb to 2016 to 2019). Regarding the complete study: Deep quantitative T cell receptor repertoire profiling was used in the study to track responses to a trivalent subunit inactivated influenza vaccine.

V and J are truncated by 6 bases and 2 bases respectively, leaving an intervening sequence of 14 bases. Taken from the germline V gene, the CDR1 and CDR2 loops are MNHNS and SASEGT. The CDR3 goes from the cysteine to the phenylalanine over 15 residues. The read is trimmed to its CDR3 DNA, 45 bases read in frame from base 1. On this clonotype: Its antigen remains undetermined. No per-base quality is available; no much larger clone lies one base away.

In light of the paper, this sample's time point label describes: more than 35 days after influenza vaccine administration. The protocol used for the library was RT-PCR. Sequencing instrument: Illumina HiSeq 2500. In TCRdb, the public reads were trimmed at Q25 with fastp and aligned with MiXCR, with productive beta chains retained. All rows with the same CDR3 protein become a single entry with the most common DNA and genes. This sample comprises about 520,000 distinct CDR3 sequences, 9.5% to 13% of them detected only once. In total, the top ten clones hold approximately 12% of the sample. The research as a whole found: The authors suggested that each seasonal influenza vaccination may recruit only a limited number of new T cells.

The receptor chain draws on TRBV6-1 and TRBJ2-1; the D segment could be TRBD1, given 5 matching bases. The sequencing used PBMCs from blood, collected 45 days after vaccination. This sequence was found in a man in his forties or fifties who received an inactivated influenza vaccine. Donor details come from another sample of the same person, matched by shared clones. The CDR3 corresponds to CASSPGSGTYNEQFF. The nucleotide sequence is given as TGTGCCAGCAGCCCCGGGTCAGGGACCTACAATGAGCAGTTCTTC.